These T cell receptor beta chains were read from a single sample in a study of blood T cells in healthy people across ages. MiXCR was run by TCRdb on the 5' RACE reads, yielding one entry per CDR3 protein. The repertoire has about 1.1 million distinct CDR3 sequences, 35% to 40% of them found once; the top ten carry about an eighth. The sample consisted of blood. These receptors originate from a man aged 18 to 30 in good health. The CDR3 runs from the conserved cysteine through the conserved F or W. Fields, in order: CDR3 length, clone size, D gene, J gene, V gene, CDR3 DNA, CDR3 protein. D genes are given only for firm matches. Where a row states a size, it is once, few, many or the class of an expanded clone; other rows omit it.

13	.	.	TRBJ1-2	TRBV29-1	TGCAGCGTTGGCGGAGATTCCAACTATGGCTACACCTTC	CSVGGDSNYGYTF
14	.	.	TRBJ2-7	TRBV18	TGTGCCAGCTCCCCCGAGGACATTTCCTACGAGCAGTACTTC	CASSPEDISYEQYF
16	few	.	TRBJ1-1	TRBV6-2/TRBV6-3	TGTGCCAGCAGTTACTCGAAAGGCAGATTGAACACTGAAGCTTTCTTT	CASSYSKGRLNTEAFF
13	few	.	TRBJ2-4	TRBV2	TGTGCCAGGCAGGTTACAGGCGAAAACATTCAGTACTTC	CARQVTGENIQYF
13	.	.	TRBJ1-4	TRBV20-1	TGCAGTGCTCCAGGAACGCGTAATGAAAAACTGTTTTTT	CSAPGTRNEKLFF
15	.	.	TRBJ1-1	TRBV6-6	TGTGCCAGCAGTTACTTGGGTCAGATGAACACTGAAGCTTTCTTT	CASSYLGQMNTEAFF
14	.	.	TRBJ2-3	TRBV12-3/TRBV12-4	TGTGCCAGCAGTTTCGGGCATGCCACAGATACGCAGTATTTT	CASSFGHATDTQYF
16	few	.	TRBJ1-4	TRBV18	TGTGCCAGCTCACCAATTGGCAGGGATTCCTTTGAAAAACTGTTTTTT	CASSPIGRDSFEKLFF
15	many	.	TRBJ2-3	TRBV6-5	TGTGCCAGCAGTTACTACAGGGTTGGGTCGGATACGCAGTATTTT	CASSYYRVGSDTQYF
17	.	TRBD1	TRBJ1-1	TRBV7-2	TGTGCCATCTCGCGGGAGACAGGGGGACTTATGAACACTGAAGCTTTCTTT	CAISRETGGLMNTEAFF
13	.	.	TRBJ1-2	TRBV4-1	TGCGCCAGCAGCCAAGAAGGGCGCTATGGCTGCACCTTC	CASSQEGRYGCTF